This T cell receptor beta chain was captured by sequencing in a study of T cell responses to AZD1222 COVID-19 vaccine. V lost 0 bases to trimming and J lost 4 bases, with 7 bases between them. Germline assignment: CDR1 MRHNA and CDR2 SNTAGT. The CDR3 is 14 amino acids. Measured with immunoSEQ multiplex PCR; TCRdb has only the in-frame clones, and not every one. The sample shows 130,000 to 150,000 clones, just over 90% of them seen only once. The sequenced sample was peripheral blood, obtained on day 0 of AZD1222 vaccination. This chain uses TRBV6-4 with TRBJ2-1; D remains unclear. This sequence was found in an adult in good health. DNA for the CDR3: TGTGCCAGCAGTGACTCTGAGGCTTACAATGAGCAGTTCTTC. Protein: CASSDSEAYNEQFF.